The present entry profiles one TCR beta chain with its context. The antigen is not known. Reverse transcription of roughly 0.5 to 1 ug RNA used random hexamers. Amplification of TCR beta CDR3 by immunoSEQ multiplex PCR spanned 54 Vbeta and 13 Jbeta. TCRdb passed the immunoSEQ multiplex PCR reads through MiXCR, listing each CDR3 protein once. The data show under 250,000 distinct CDR3 sequences, approximately 92% seen once. This sample is drawn from a study of CD8 T cells in Susac syndrome. The study, taken as a whole, reports: It was acknowledged in the study that the number of individuals who were included in its TCR sequencing and HLA analysis was relatively small.

CD8+ and CD4+ blood T cells underwent TCR beta sequencing. Negative isolation yielded the CD8+ and CD4+ T cells, while FACS enriched the TEMRA cells. V was trimmed by 1 base and J by 4 bases, leaving 12 bases between them. Germline V gene data show CDR1 as SGHRS and CDR2 as YFSETQ. This CDR3 comprises 15 residues. The receptor's source is a human donor with multiple sclerosis. Source material: CD4+ T cells from PBMCs. The chain carries TRBV5-1 and TRBJ2-1; D might be TRBD1 or TRBD2, each matching 5 bases. CDR3 loop: CASSLTGTPYNEQFF. CDR3 DNA sequence: TGCGCCAGCAGCTTGACCGGGACCCCTTACAATGAGCAGTTCTTC.